This T cell receptor (beta chain) was sequenced during a study of blood T cell repertoires in COVID-19. About the study: Donors in the United States, Italy and Spain gave samples during acute or convalescent COVID-19.

This clone was observed a single time. In the original workflow: Using reference gene primer amplification, nucleated cell counts were estimated. Some clones are missing from TCRdb's copy, which holds only in-frame ones; the method was immunoSEQ multiplex PCR. V and J calls plus clone size are reproduced from that table; the DNA served to infer D and trimming. The sample holds under 80,000 clones, 70% to 90% seen once. Germline V lookup: CDR1 SEHNR, CDR2 FQNEAQ (reference sequence). The J segment lost 7 bases and the V segment lost 0 bases, leaving 13 bases of the junction unmatched. The CDR3 extends over 18 amino acids.

The sequenced material came from peripheral blood. This TCR was recovered from a man aged 55 to 70 with acute or convalescent COVID-19. The rearrangement uses TRBV7-9 and TRBJ2-1; 9 bases match TRBD2. The CDR3 nucleotides are TGTGCCAGCAGCTTAGCGTTCTCAGGCGGGGGGGCCAGGAATGAGCAGTTCTTC. Translated: CASSLAFSGGGARNEQFF. Based on the CDR3 plus reference TRBV7-9 and TRBJ2-1, the full variable domain is DTGVSQNPRHKITKRGQNVTFRCDPISEHNRLYWYRQTLGQGPEFLTYFQNEAQLEKSRLLSDRFSAERPKGSFSTLEIQRTEQGDSAMYLCASSLAFSGGGARNEQFFGPGTRLTVL.